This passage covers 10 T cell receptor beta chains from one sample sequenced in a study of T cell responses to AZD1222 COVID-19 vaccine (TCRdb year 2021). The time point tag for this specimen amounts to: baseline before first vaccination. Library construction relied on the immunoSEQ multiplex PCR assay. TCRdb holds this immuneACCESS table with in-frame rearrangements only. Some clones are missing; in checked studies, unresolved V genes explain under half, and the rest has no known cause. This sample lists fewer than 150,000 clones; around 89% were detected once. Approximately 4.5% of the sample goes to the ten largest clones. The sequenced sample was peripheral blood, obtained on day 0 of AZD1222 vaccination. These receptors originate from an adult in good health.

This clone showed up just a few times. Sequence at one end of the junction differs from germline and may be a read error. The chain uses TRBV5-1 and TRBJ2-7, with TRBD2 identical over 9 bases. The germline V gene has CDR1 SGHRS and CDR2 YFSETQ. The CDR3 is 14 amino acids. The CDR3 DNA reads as TGCGCCAGCAGCGCGGGGGGGACGCCTAAAGGGCCTAACTTC. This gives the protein CASSAGGTPKGPNF.

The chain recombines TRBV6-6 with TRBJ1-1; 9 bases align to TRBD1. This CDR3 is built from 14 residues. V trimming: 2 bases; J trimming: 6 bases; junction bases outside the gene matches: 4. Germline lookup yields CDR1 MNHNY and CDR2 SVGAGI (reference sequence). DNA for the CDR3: TGTGCCAGCAGTTACCTGACAGGGGGGGCTGAAGCTTTCTTT. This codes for CASSYLTGGAEAFF.

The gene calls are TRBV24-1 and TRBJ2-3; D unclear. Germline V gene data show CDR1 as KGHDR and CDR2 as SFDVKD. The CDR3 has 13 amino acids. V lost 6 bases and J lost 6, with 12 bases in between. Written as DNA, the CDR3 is TGTGCCACCAGTATGGACGCCTTTGATACGCAGTATTTT. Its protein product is CATSMDAFDTQYF.

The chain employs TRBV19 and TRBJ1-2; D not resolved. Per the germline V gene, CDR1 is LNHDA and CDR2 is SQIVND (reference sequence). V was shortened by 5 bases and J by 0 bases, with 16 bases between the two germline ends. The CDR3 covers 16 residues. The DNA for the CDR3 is TGTGCCAGTAGTCCCCCACTAACACGACCTAACTATGGCTACACCTTC. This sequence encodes CASSPPLTRPNYGYTF.

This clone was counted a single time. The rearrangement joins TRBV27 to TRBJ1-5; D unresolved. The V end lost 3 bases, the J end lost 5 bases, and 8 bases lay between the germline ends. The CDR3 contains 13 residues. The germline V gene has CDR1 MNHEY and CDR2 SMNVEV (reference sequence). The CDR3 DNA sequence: TGTGCCAGCAGTTTTAGGCGAGATCAGCCCCAGCATTTT. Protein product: CASSFRRDQPQHF.

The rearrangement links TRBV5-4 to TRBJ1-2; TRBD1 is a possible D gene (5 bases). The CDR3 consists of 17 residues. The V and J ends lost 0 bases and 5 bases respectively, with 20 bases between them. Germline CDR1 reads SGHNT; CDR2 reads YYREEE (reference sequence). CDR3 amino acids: CASSLGGRAAVGYGYTF. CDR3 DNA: TGTGCCAGCAGCTTGGGGGGCAGGGCGGCCGTTGGGTATGGCTACACCTTC.

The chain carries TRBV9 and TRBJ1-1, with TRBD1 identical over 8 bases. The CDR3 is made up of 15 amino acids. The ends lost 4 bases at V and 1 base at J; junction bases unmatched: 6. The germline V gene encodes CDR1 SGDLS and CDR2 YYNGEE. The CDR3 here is CASSPWDRRNTEAFF. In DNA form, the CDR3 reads TGTGCCAGCAGCCCGTGGGACAGGAGGAACACTGAAGCTTTCTTT.

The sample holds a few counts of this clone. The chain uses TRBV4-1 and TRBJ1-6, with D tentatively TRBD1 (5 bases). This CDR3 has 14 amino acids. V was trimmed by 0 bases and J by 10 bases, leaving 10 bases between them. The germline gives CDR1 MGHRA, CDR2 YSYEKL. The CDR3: CASSQDRGESPLHF. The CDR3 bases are TGCGCCAGCAGCCAAGATCGGGGGGAATCACCCCTCCACTTT.

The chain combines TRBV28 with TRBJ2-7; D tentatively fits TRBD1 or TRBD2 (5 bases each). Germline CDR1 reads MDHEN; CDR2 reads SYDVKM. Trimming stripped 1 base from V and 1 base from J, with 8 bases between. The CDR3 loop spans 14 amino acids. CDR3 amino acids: CASSLSGASYEQYF. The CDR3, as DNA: TGTGCCAGCAGTTTATCCGGGGCTTCCTACGAGCAGTACTTC.

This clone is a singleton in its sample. The DNA of the CDR3 is TGTGCCAGCAGCTTGTGGCCTAATGAAAAACTGTTTTTT. This codes for CASSLWPNEKLFF. This rearrangement joins TRBV7-9 to TRBJ1-4; no firm D call. The V gene lost 3 bases and the J gene lost 3 bases, with 5 bases spanning the gap. The CDR3 totals 13 residues. The germline V gene encodes CDR1 SEHNR and CDR2 FQNEAQ (reference sequence).